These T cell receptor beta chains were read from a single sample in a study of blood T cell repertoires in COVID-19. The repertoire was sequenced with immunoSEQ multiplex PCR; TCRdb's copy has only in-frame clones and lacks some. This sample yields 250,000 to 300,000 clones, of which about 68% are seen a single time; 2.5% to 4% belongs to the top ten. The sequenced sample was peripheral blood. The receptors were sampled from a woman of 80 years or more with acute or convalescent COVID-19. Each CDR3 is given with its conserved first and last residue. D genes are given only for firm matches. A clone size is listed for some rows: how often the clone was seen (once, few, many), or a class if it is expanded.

CASSETTRPNSPLHF	TGTGCCAGCAGTGAAACTACAAGACCAAATTCACCCCTCCACTTT	NA	TRBJ1-6	NA	TRBV2	15
CASSWGRGGKETQYF	TGTGCCAGCAGCTGGGGGCGTGGGGGAAAAGAGACCCAGTACTTC	NA	TRBJ2-5	few	TRBV7-2	15
CASSEGTHRTNEQYF	TGTGCCAGCAGTGAAGGGACACATAGGACGAACGAGCAGTACTTC	NA	TRBJ2-7	NA	TRBV6-1	15
CSARGTRGAFF	TGCAGTGCTAGGGGGACCAGGGGAGCTTTCTTT	NA	TRBJ1-1	NA	TRBV20-1	11
CASGPQGYNEQFF	TGTGCCAGCGGACCCCAGGGGTACAATGAGCAGTTCTTC	NA	TRBJ2-1	NA	TRBV21-1	13
CASNRDSGSDTQYF	TGCGCCAGCAATCGGGACAGTGGGTCAGATACGCAGTATTTT	TRBD1	TRBJ2-3	once	TRBV5-1	14
CASSTLRDRGIGGTDTQYF	TGTGCCAGTAGTACCCTCCGGGACAGGGGTATCGGTGGGACAGATACGCAGTATTTT	TRBD1	TRBJ2-3	NA	TRBV19	19
CASSFPGQTGYTF	TGTGCCAGCAGCTTCCCGGGACAGACTGGCTACACCTTC	TRBD1	TRBJ1-2	NA	TRBV5-4	13
CASTSRGGGTGELFF	TGTGCCAGTACCTCGCGGGGTGGGGGCACCGGGGAGCTGTTTTTT	NA	TRBJ2-2	NA	TRBV19	15
CASQGQPNNEKLFF	TGTGCCAGCCAAGGACAGCCTAATAATGAAAAACTGTTTTTT	NA	TRBJ1-4	once	TRBV2	14
CASSLAEGFGTEAFF	TGCGCCAGCAGCTTGGCCGAGGGTTTTGGCACTGAAGCTTTCTTT	NA	TRBJ1-1	NA	TRBV5-1	15
CASSRLAGGQYNEQFF	TGTGCCAGCAGTCGACTAGCGGGGGGACAGTACAATGAGCAGTTCTTC	TRBD2	TRBJ2-1	NA	TRBV6-2/TRBV6-3	16
CASKRESSYGYTF	TGTGCCAGTAAGAGGGAAAGTAGCTATGGCTACACCTTC	NA	TRBJ1-2	NA	TRBV19	13
CTSSPLAGSEQFF	TGCACCAGCAGCCCTCTCGCGGGATCTGAGCAGTTCTTC	NA	TRBJ2-1	NA	TRBV1	13
CAISLTGGKGYGYTF	TGTGCCATCAGTTTAACAGGGGGCAAGGGCTATGGCTACACCTTC	TRBD1	TRBJ1-2	NA	TRBV10-3	15
CASSYQVANEQYF	TGTGCCAGCAGTTACCAGGTTGCCAACGAGCAGTACTTC	NA	TRBJ2-7	NA	TRBV6-6	13
CSASPGSYSYNEQFF	TGCAGTGCTAGTCCGGGGAGCTACTCCTACAATGAGCAGTTCTTC	NA	TRBJ2-1	NA	TRBV20-1	15
CASSYSGLAGTDTQYF	TGTGCCAGCAGTTACTCGGGACTAGCGGGCACAGATACGCAGTATTTT	TRBD2	TRBJ2-3	few	TRBV6-5	16
CAWSVGASGGEQFF	TGTGCCTGGAGTGTAGGGGCTAGCGGCGGTGAGCAGTTCTTC	TRBD2	TRBJ2-1	NA	TRBV30	14
CASRQGMNTEAFF	TGTGCCAGCAGGCAGGGGATGAACACTGAAGCTTTCTTT	NA	TRBJ1-1	NA	TRBV6-5	13
CARALAGRYQETQYF	TGTGCCAGGGCCCTGGCGGGGAGGTACCAAGAGACCCAGTACTTC	NA	TRBJ2-5	NA	TRBV2	15
CATSREPRVSNQPQHF	TGTGCCACCAGCAGAGAACCACGGGTCTCCAATCAGCCCCAGCATTTT	NA	TRBJ1-5	few	TRBV15	16
CASSEGDRGRQNEQFF	TGCGCCAGCAGTGAGGGGGACAGGGGGCGTCAGAATGAGCAGTTCTTC	TRBD1	TRBJ2-1	NA	TRBV10-1	16
CASSYLGVGGTNTGELFF	TGTGCCAGCAGCTACCTTGGAGTGGGAGGCACGAACACCGGGGAGCTGTTTTTT	NA	TRBJ2-2	once	TRBV3-1/TRBV3-2	18
CSVGALGTSEAFF	TGCAGCGTAGGAGCGTTAGGAACGAGTGAAGCTTTCTTT	NA	TRBJ1-1	NA	TRBV29-1	13
CASSKLQGPPYEQYF	TGTGCCAGCAGTAAGCTACAGGGGCCGCCCTACGAGCAGTACTTC	TRBD1	TRBJ2-7	few	TRBV6-5	15
CASSLRLAGYSEQYF	TGTGCCAGCAGCTTGAGACTAGCGGGGTATTCCGAGCAGTACTTC	TRBD2	TRBJ2-7	NA	TRBV5-6	15
CASSLDRGQFGNTIYF	TGTGCCAGCAGCTTAGATAGGGGACAGTTTGGAAACACCATATATTTT	TRBD1	TRBJ1-3	few	TRBV11-2	16
CSASQAGVYEQYF	TGCAGTGCAAGTCAGGCGGGGGTCTACGAGCAGTACTTC	TRBD2	TRBJ2-7	NA	TRBV20-1	13
CASSRREAQYF	TGTGCCAGCAGCAGACGGGAGGCCCAGTACTTC	TRBD2	TRBJ2-5	NA	TRBV2	11
CASSLRGKAFF	TGTGCCAGCAGTTTAAGGGGGAAAGCTTTCTTT	NA	TRBJ1-1	once	TRBV27	11
CASSLGGDNYGYTF	TGTGCCAGCAGCTTGGGAGGGGATAACTATGGCTACACCTTC	NA	TRBJ1-2	NA	TRBV11-2	14
CASSPTGTGFNEQYF	TGTGCCAGCTCCCCCACCGGGACAGGGTTCAACGAGCAGTACTTC	TRBD1	TRBJ2-7	NA	TRBV2	15
CATLSGGLNNEQFF	TGTGCCACCCTTAGCGGGGGACTAAACAATGAGCAGTTCTTC	TRBD2	TRBJ2-1	NA	TRBV28	14
CASSRTMRTDTQYF	TGTGCCAGCAGTCGGACTATGCGAACAGATACGCAGTATTTT	NA	TRBJ2-3	NA	TRBV6-5	14
CASGNRGPYYGYTF	TGTGCCAGCGGGAACAGGGGCCCCTACTATGGCTACACCTTC	TRBD1	TRBJ1-2	NA	TRBV27	14
CASSYSAVRNTEAFF	TGTGCCAGCAGTTACTCGGCAGTACGGAACACTGAAGCTTTCTTT	NA	TRBJ1-1	NA	TRBV6-5	15
CATSRERGASNYGYTF	TGTGCCACCAGCAGAGAGCGGGGGGCGTCGAACTATGGCTACACCTTC	NA	TRBJ1-2	NA	TRBV15	16
CASTRERATNTEAFF	TGCGCCAGCACCCGGGAAAGGGCGACTAACACTGAAGCTTTCTTT	NA	TRBJ1-1	once	TRBV4-1	15
CASSRAGPRNTIYF	TGTGCCAGCAGTCGAGCGGGCCCCCGAAACACCATATATTTT	NA	TRBJ1-3	NA	TRBV6-5	14
CASSLERTSNEQFF	TGTGCCAGCAGCTTAGAACGGACTAGCAATGAGCAGTTCTTC	TRBD2	TRBJ2-1	NA	TRBV11-2	14
CASSWGGSSYEQYF	TGTGCCAGCAGCTGGGGGGGGAGCTCCTACGAGCAGTACTTC	TRBD2	TRBJ2-7	NA	TRBV7-2	14
CASSLEAGLGEKLFF	TGCGCCAGCAGCTTGGAGGCAGGGTTAGGTGAAAAACTGTTTTTT	NA	TRBJ1-4	NA	TRBV5-1	15
CASRVDRERSYF	TGTGCCAGCAGGGTGGACAGGGAACGCTCGTACTTC	TRBD1	TRBJ2-7	many	TRBV2	12
CASSVGPLYNSPLHF	TGTGCCAGCAGCGTAGGCCCACTTTATAATTCACCCCTCCACTTT	NA	TRBJ1-6	NA	TRBV9	15
CASLSVNTEAFF	TGTGCCAGCTTATCAGTAAACACTGAAGCTTTCTTT	NA	TRBJ1-1	NA	TRBV28	12
CASSLGAAGMNTEAFF	TGCGCCAGCAGCTTGGGAGCTGCGGGAATGAACACTGAAGCTTTCTTT	NA	TRBJ1-1	NA	TRBV5-1	16
CASSQAGLVTGELFF	TGTGCCAGCAGCCAAGCGGGACTTGTCACCGGGGAGCTGTTTTTT	NA	TRBJ2-2	NA	TRBV3-1/TRBV3-2	15
CASSWDRDPLHF	TGTGCCAGCAGCTGGGACAGGGATCCCCTCCACTTT	TRBD1	TRBJ1-6	NA	TRBV5-4	12
CASSGTENPETQYF	TGCGCCAGCAGTGGGACAGAGAACCCCGAGACCCAGTACTTC	TRBD1	TRBJ2-5	NA	TRBV23-1	14
CSVNGGDTQYF	TGCAGCGTTAATGGGGGGGATACGCAGTATTTT	NA	TRBJ2-3	NA	TRBV29-1	11
CASSYSRSVTEAFF	TGTGCCAGCAGTTACTCGAGGTCGGTCACTGAAGCTTTCTTT	NA	TRBJ1-1	NA	TRBV6-6	14
CASSFTQRISNQPQHF	TGTGCCAGCAGTTTTACTCAGCGGATAAGCAATCAGCCCCAGCATTTT	NA	TRBJ1-5	NA	TRBV28	16
CASTPRGGFSGELFF	TGTGCCAGTACCCCTAGGGGGGGGTTTAGCGGGGAGCTGTTTTTT	NA	TRBJ2-2	few	TRBV19	15
CASSFSGSYTGELFF	TGTGCCAGCAGCTTTAGCGGGAGCTACACCGGGGAGCTGTTTTTT	TRBD2	TRBJ2-2	NA	TRBV5-4	15